This entry concerns a single TCR beta chain. Antigen unknown. The sample comes from a study of a mutant IDH1 vaccine in newly diagnosed glioma. Only in-frame clones appear in the TCRdb table, and some are missing; sequencing was by immunoSEQ multiplex PCR. The sample has tens of thousands of clones; about four fifths are singletons. Time point of the sample: week 23, last vaccination. In every dose of vaccine, 300 ug of mutant IDH1 20-mer peptide was given alongside topical imiquimod. Germline CDR1 reads SGHRS; CDR2 reads YFSETQ. The CDR3 sequence is 13 residues long. V lost 4 bases and J 6 bases, leaving 13 bases between the germline ends. Study-level findings and limits: With respect to changes in top peripheral T cell clonotypes, pseudoprogression seemed unrelated.

V usage is TRBV5-1 and J usage is TRBJ1-2, with a possible D match to TRBD1 (5 bases). Sample: PBMCs, taken from a glioma patient whose treatment included an IDH1 peptide vaccine. The receptor's source is a man in his forties with glioma. CDR3 in DNA: TGCGCCAGCAGCGAACCAGGGCGGAATGGCTACACCTTC. Encoded protein: CASSEPGRNGYTF. The full variable domain, its missing parts supplied by reference TRBV5-1 and TRBJ1-2, is KAGVTQTPRYLIKTRGQQVTLSCSPISGHRSVSWYQQTPGQGLQFLFEYFSETQRNKGNFPGRFSGRQFSNSRSEMNVSTLELGDSALYLCASSEPGRNGYTFGSGTRLTVV.